A selection of T cell receptor beta chains follows, all from one sample in a study of blood T cell repertoires in COVID-19. Libraries were prepared by immunoSEQ multiplex PCR; TCRdb keeps only in-frame clonotypes and omits some of them. The sample yields hundreds of thousands of clones, approximately 80% seen once. Sequenced sample: PBMCs or T cells enriched from blood (not recorded which). Receptor source: a man aged 25-40 years with acute COVID-19. CDR3s include the opening cysteine and the closing phenylalanine or tryptophan. D genes are given only for firm matches. Rows give clone size only sometimes, using once, few, many, or a class for an expanded clone.

size	D	V	J	DNA	CDR3
few	-	TRBV2	TRBJ1-2	TGTGCCAGCGAGGCAGGAGGGCCTGGCTACACCTTC	CASEAGGPGYTF
-	-	TRBV6-5	TRBJ1-1	TGTGCCAGCAGTTACCCGGACACTGAAGCTTTCTTT	CASSYPDTEAFF
-	-	TRBV9	TRBJ1-1	TGTGCCAGCAGCCCAAGGCTGGGGGGGGACACTGAAGCTTTCTTT	CASSPRLGGDTEAFF
-	TRBD1	TRBV19	TRBJ1-1	TGTGCCAGTACCGACAGGGCGGGAACGGTGAACACTGAAGCTTTCTTT	CASTDRAGTVNTEAFF
few	-	TRBV3-1/TRBV3-2	TRBJ1-1	TGTGCCAGCAGCTCCCGCTTCGGGGACACTGAAGCTTTCTTT	CASSSRFGDTEAFF
once	-	TRBV9	TRBJ1-1	TGTGCCAGCAGCGTAGGAGCCCTGAGGAACACTGAAGCTTTCTTT	CASSVGALRNTEAFF
once	-	TRBV12-3/TRBV12-4	TRBJ1-1	TGTGCCAGCCAACTTCGGAACACTGAAGCTTTCTTT	CASQLRNTEAFF
-	-	TRBV5-4	TRBJ2-7	TGTGCCAGCAGCCCCCTCGGCGGACAGCGAAGCTCCTACGAGCAGTACTTC	CASSPLGGQRSSYEQYF
-	TRBD1	TRBV5-1	TRBJ1-1	TGCGCCAGCAGCCCGGGACAGCCGAACACTGAAGCTTTCTTT	CASSPGQPNTEAFF
-	TRBD1	TRBV28	TRBJ1-2	TGTGCCAGCAGTTTGACAGGGGGCTACGACTATGGCTACACCTTC	CASSLTGGYDYGYTF
-	TRBD1	TRBV2	TRBJ2-7	TGTGCCAGCAGTCTTACAGGGGGGACCTACGAGCAGTACTTC	CASSLTGGTYEQYF
-	TRBD2	TRBV4-2	TRBJ2-3	TGTGCCAGCAGCCAAGTCACTAGCGGGGGCCTACTGATGGATACGCAGTATTTT	CASSQVTSGGLLMDTQYF
-	-	TRBV6-5	TRBJ2-2	TGTGCCAGCATGATGGACAGAGCGAACACCGGGGAGCTGTTTTTT	CASMMDRANTGELFF
-	TRBD2	TRBV27	TRBJ2-7	TGTGCCAGCAGTTTAGAGCGGGGGATCAACGAGCAGTACTTC	CASSLERGINEQYF
-	TRBD1	TRBV5-6	TRBJ2-6	TGTGCCAGCAGCTTTTTTGGGCAGGGGGCGCCTGGGGCCAACGTCCTGACTTTC	CASSFFGQGAPGANVLTF
-	-	TRBV28	TRBJ2-1	TGTGCCAGCAACTTTTGGGGCGGGGTAGAGGGGTTATACAATGAGCAGTTCTTC	CASNFWGGVEGLYNEQFF
many	-	TRBV4-1	TRBJ1-1	TGCGCCAGCAGCCAAGGAGTGAACACTGAAGCTTTCTTT	CASSQGVNTEAFF
-	TRBD1	TRBV24-1	TRBJ1-4	TGTGCCACCAGTGATTTCCAACAGGGGGGAAAACTGTTTTTT	CATSDFQQGGKLFF
-	TRBD1	TRBV10-1	TRBJ1-3	TGCGCCAGCAGTGTAAGACAGGGAAATGCTGGAAACACCATATATTTT	CASSVRQGNAGNTIYF
-	-	TRBV27	TRBJ1-2	TGTGCCAGCAGTTCCCCCAACAGGGAGGGTGGCTACACCTTC	CASSSPNREGGYTF
-	-	TRBV19	TRBJ1-1	TGTGCCAGTAGTACTCCGACAGTGTCAGCTTTCTTT	CASSTPTVSAFF
-	-	TRBV3-1/TRBV3-2	TRBJ2-3	TGTGCCAGCAGCCCGGGACACGCAGATACGCAGTATTTT	CASSPGHADTQYF
-	TRBD1	TRBV4-2	TRBJ1-1	TGTGCCAGCAGCCCCACCGACAGGGGCACTGAAGCTTTCTTT	CASSPTDRGTEAFF
-	TRBD1	TRBV25-1	TRBJ1-1	TGTGCCAGCCGTGGGACAGGGCAATTTGAAGGAGCTTTCTTT	CASRGTGQFEGAFF
few	TRBD1	TRBV27	TRBJ1-5	TGTGCCAGCAGCCGAGAGAAGACAGGGGGAAGCAATCAGCCCCAGCATTTT	CASSREKTGGSNQPQHF
-	TRBD1	TRBV18	TRBJ1-1	TGTGCCAGCTCACGGGACAGGATGAACACTGAAGCTTTCTTT	CASSRDRMNTEAFF
-	TRBD1	TRBV27	TRBJ2-2	TGTGCCAGCAGTTTACGGCAGGGGGCGAGTCGGTACGCCGGGGAGCTGTTTTTT	CASSLRQGASRYAGELFF
-	-	TRBV18	TRBJ2-3	TGTGCCAGCTCTCCCCGGGGACGGGAGAGCACAGATACGCAGTATTTT	CASSPRGRESTDTQYF
-	-	TRBV4-1	TRBJ1-6	TGCGCCAGCAGCAGGGGGGGCGGGAGCTATAATTCACCCCTCCACTTT	CASSRGGGSYNSPLHF